The rows below give T cell receptor beta chains drawn from one sample of a study of human T cells and chemical hapten exposure. TCRdb recomputed calls from the RACE reads with MiXCR, one row per CDR3 protein. This sample yields tens of thousands of distinct CDR3 sequences, of which around 12% are seen a single time; roughly 2.3% belongs to the top ten. The sequencing used whole blood, collected in connection with sensitization to the hapten diphenylcyclopropenone (DPC). All receptors derive from a man aged 25 to 40 with alopecia areata. Some clones in this sample may be carry-over from other donors' samples. Each CDR3 is given with its conserved first and last residue. Fields, in order: CDR3 protein, CDR3 DNA, J gene, D gene, V gene, clone size. D genes are given only for firm matches. Part of the rows lack a size; the others show once, few, many or a class for expanded clones.

CASSPDGSTTNTGELFF TGTGCCAGCAGCCCCGACGGGTCTACTACGAACACCGGGGAGCTGTTTTTT TRBJ2-2 . TRBV7-9 many
CASSEGVNQPQHF TGTGCCAGCAGTGAAGGGGTAAATCAGCCCCAGCATTTT TRBJ1-5 . TRBV6-1 few
CASSYRDRIGGQPQHF TGTGCCAGCAGTTATAGGGACAGGATCGGCGGTCAGCCCCAGCATTTT TRBJ1-5 TRBD1 TRBV6-1 few
CSVELYRANEQYF TGCAGCGTTGAACTTTACAGGGCCAACGAGCAGTACTTC TRBJ2-7 . TRBV29-1 many
CASTSPGQGAWLTYGYTF TGTGCCAGCACCTCTCCGGGACAGGGGGCCTGGTTGACGTATGGCTACACCTTC TRBJ1-2 TRBD1 TRBV12-3/TRBV12-4 many
CASSQDWESEAFF TGTGCCAGCAGCCAAGATTGGGAGTCTGAAGCTTTCTTT TRBJ1-1 . TRBV3-1 .
CSARPGGLTEAFF TGCAGTGCTCGACCGGGAGGGTTAACTGAAGCTTTCTTT TRBJ1-1 . TRBV20-1 many
CASSLEGLAGETQYF TGTGCCAGCAGCTTAGAGGGACTAGCGGGGGAGACGCAGTATTTT TRBJ2-3 TRBD2 TRBV11-3 .
CASSGSGGGLGEQFF TGCGCCAGCAGCGGTAGCGGGGGCGGCCTGGGTGAGCAGTTCTTC TRBJ2-1 TRBD2 TRBV5-1 many
CSARGTGGPYEQYF TGCAGTGCTAGGGGGACAGGGGGCCCGTACGAGCAGTACTTC TRBJ2-7 TRBD1 TRBV20-1 many
CASSVSEGITDTQYF TGTGCCAGCAGCGTATCAGAGGGGATCACAGATACGCAGTATTTT TRBJ2-3 . TRBV9 .
CASSDPGRTEEQFF TGTGCCAGCAGCGATCCGGGCCGTACGGAAGAGCAGTTCTTC TRBJ2-1 . TRBV7-3 many
CASGASSYNEQFF TGTGCCAGCGGGGCTAGCTCCTACAATGAGCAGTTCTTC TRBJ2-1 . TRBV5-5 .
CASRATAEAFF TGTGCCAGCAGGGCGACAGCTGAAGCTTTCTTT TRBJ1-1 . TRBV13 many
CSARGRSSYEQYF TGCAGTGCTAGAGGCAGGAGCTCCTACGAGCAGTACTTC TRBJ2-7 . TRBV20-1 few
CASSLPARDSSPFF TGTGCCAGCAGCTTACCCGCAAGAGACAGTTCGCCTTTCTTT TRBJ1-1 . TRBV7-6 many
CASLRQALILNEQFF TGTGCCAGCCTTCGACAGGCCCTTATCTTAAATGAGCAGTTCTTC TRBJ2-1 . TRBV5-8 many
CSVGQGAGNQPQHF TGCAGCGTGGGACAGGGGGCGGGCAATCAGCCCCAGCATTTT TRBJ1-5 TRBD1 TRBV29-1 many
CATSDPGQGGTGELFF TGTGCCACCAGTGATCCCGGTCAAGGGGGTACCGGGGAGCTGTTTTTT TRBJ2-2 . TRBV24-1 few
CASSPPGRGGSQPQHF TGTGCCAGCTCACCACCGGGTAGAGGGGGTAGTCAGCCCCAGCATTTT TRBJ1-5 . TRBV18 many
CASSEWASGGIDEQFF TGTGCCAGCAGTGAATGGGCTAGCGGGGGTATCGATGAGCAGTTCTTC TRBJ2-1 TRBD2 TRBV2 .
CASSLVPHIGPDSYEQYF TGTGCCAGCAGCTTAGTCCCACACATTGGCCCGGACTCCTACGAGCAGTACTTC TRBJ2-7 . TRBV7-9 many
CASSPGAPVYEQYF TGTGCCAGCAGCCCTGGGGCTCCGGTCTACGAGCAGTACTTC TRBJ2-7 . TRBV5-5 few
CASGQISGANVLTF TGCGCCAGCGGACAGATCTCTGGGGCCAACGTCCTGACTTTC TRBJ2-6 . TRBV5-1 many
CASSLPWTGNEKLFF TGTGCCAGCAGCTTACCCTGGACAGGGAATGAAAAACTGTTTTTT TRBJ1-4 TRBD1 TRBV5-4 few
CASSLAAPRTGSDEQFF TGTGCCAGCAGCTTAGCGGCACCCCGGACAGGGAGCGATGAGCAGTTCTTC TRBJ2-1 TRBD1 TRBV7-6 .
CASSLGAVGAYEQYF TGTGCCAGCAGTTTAGGAGCGGTCGGAGCCTACGAGCAGTACTTC TRBJ2-7 . TRBV27 many
CASRNSGVSYEKLFF TGTGCCAGCAGGAACTCAGGGGTTTCTTATGAAAAACTGTTTTTT TRBJ1-4 . TRBV27 few
CASSLIRQEETQYF TGCGCCAGCAGCCTTATACGACAGGAAGAGACCCAGTACTTC TRBJ2-5 . TRBV5-1 few
CASSSGGTFNNEQFF TGTGCCAGCAGCTCCGGAGGGACATTTAACAATGAGCAGTTCTTC TRBJ2-1 . TRBV5-5 few
CASSEGPTGQPQHF TGTGCCAGCAGTGAGGGACCTACCGGGCAGCCCCAGCATTTT TRBJ1-5 . TRBV6-6 many
CASSVDGRANTEAFF TGTGCCAGCAGCGTAGACGGCAGGGCGAACACTGAAGCTTTCTTT TRBJ1-1 . TRBV9 many
CASSLSGTGDNEQFF TGTGCCAGCAGCTTATCCGGGACAGGGGACAATGAGCAGTTCTTC TRBJ2-1 TRBD1 TRBV7-9 .
CASSLVGSYEQYF TGTGCCAGCAGTTTAGTCGGGAGTTATGAGCAGTACTTC TRBJ2-7 . TRBV12-3/TRBV12-4 few
CATSRGDRLRTEAFF TGTGCCACCAGCAGAGGGGACAGGCTGAGAACTGAAGCTTTCTTT TRBJ1-1 TRBD1 TRBV15 .
CSAKGRGTNSGNTIYF TGCAGTGCCAAGGGCAGGGGGACTAACTCTGGAAACACCATATATTTT TRBJ1-3 TRBD1 TRBV20-1 many
CASSALRGQGVSGANVLTF TGTGCCAGCTCGGCGCTTAGAGGACAGGGGGTTTCTGGGGCCAACGTCCTGACTTTC TRBJ2-6 TRBD1 TRBV18 .
CSVKGQGNYEQYF TGCAGCGTTAAGGGACAGGGAAACTACGAGCAGTACTTC TRBJ2-7 TRBD1 TRBV29-1 many
CASSLVLGLAIYEQYF TGTGCCAGCAGTTTAGTTTTGGGACTAGCGATCTACGAGCAGTACTTC TRBJ2-7 TRBD2 TRBV12-3/TRBV12-4 few
CATSNRVSTDTQYF TGTGCCACCAGTAACAGGGTGAGCACAGATACGCAGTATTTT TRBJ2-3 . TRBV24-1 .
CATSERGVDYNEQFF TGTGCCACCAGCGAGCGGGGGGTAGACTACAATGAGCAGTTCTTC TRBJ2-1 TRBD2 TRBV24-1 many
CAWDPGQGKETQYF TGTGCCTGGGACCCGGGACAGGGGAAAGAGACCCAGTACTTC TRBJ2-5 TRBD1 TRBV30 many
CASTPEGRQAEKLFF TGTGCCAGCACCCCTGAAGGACGGCAGGCTGAAAAACTGTTTTTT TRBJ1-4 . TRBV9 few
CASSPPGGRSSYNEQFF TGTGCCAGCTCACCACCCGGCGGCCGGAGCTCCTACAATGAGCAGTTCTTC TRBJ2-1 . TRBV18 .
CASSLRGLGTDTQYF TGTGCCAGCAGCTTAAGGGGGCTCGGGACAGATACGCAGTATTTT TRBJ2-3 TRBD1 TRBV7-6 few
CASREPGQGAGANVLTF TGTGCCAGCAGGGAACCGGGACAGGGAGCTGGGGCCAACGTCCTGACTTTC TRBJ2-6 TRBD1 TRBV7-7 many
CASSHPPPPAELTDTQYF TGTGCCAGCAGCCACCCCCCACCCCCCGCGGAGCTCACAGATACGCAGTATTTT TRBJ2-3 . TRBV7-9 .
CASSLNWDTQYF TGTGCCAGCAGCTTGAATTGGGATACGCAGTATTTT TRBJ2-3 . TRBV7-6 few
CASSPSGESYEQYF TGTGCCAGCAGCCCAAGCGGGGAGTCCTACGAGCAGTACTTC TRBJ2-7 TRBD2 TRBV3-1 many
CAIRPPGANTGELFF TGTGCCATCAGGCCTCCAGGAGCGAACACCGGGGAGCTGTTTTTT TRBJ2-2 . TRBV28 .
CASSQMVGTGKFNTEAFF TGCGCCAGCAGCCAAATGGTGGGGACAGGGAAGTTCAACACTGAAGCTTTCTTT TRBJ1-1 TRBD1 TRBV4-1 .
CASSSDRGVQETQYF TGTGCCAGCAGCTCGGACCGTGGCGTCCAAGAGACCCAGTACTTC TRBJ2-5 . TRBV13 many